This TCR beta chain emerged from a study of naive and memory T cell subsets. The SP2 primer and nested alpha and beta constant region primers amplified ligated cDNA in four rounds. Reverse transcription of blood and skin TCR RNA was primed at alpha and beta constant regions. TCRdb recomputed calls from the 5' RACE reads with MiXCR, one row per CDR3 protein. The sample contains roughly 62,000 distinct CDR3 sequences, around 8% of which appear only once. Per the germline V gene, CDR1 is MNHEY and CDR2 is SVGEGT. CDR3 length: 14 residues. Trimming took 6 bases from V and 6 from J; bases not matched to a gene: 8. TCR cDNA received a 3' ligated oligonucleotide that carried a UMI. RNA was extracted from over 2 ml of whole blood of healthy adults.

The J gene is TRBJ1-5, the V gene TRBV6-2 or TRBV6-3, with 7 bases lining up with TRBD1. This clonotype was obtained from a female donor in good health. The CDR3 is CASSTDREVQPQHF. The DNA for the CDR3 is TGTGCCAGCAGCACAGACAGGGAGGTTCAGCCCCAGCATTTT.